Given below is one T cell receptor beta chain in context. Germline V lookup: CDR1 ENHRY, CDR2 SYGVKD. The CDR3 is 15 amino acids. With V trimmed by 2 bases and J by 2 bases, 6 bases remained unmatched. Only in-frame clones appear in the TCRdb table, and some are missing; sequencing was by immunoSEQ multiplex PCR. This sample carries about 94,000 clones, 90% to 95% of them seen once, and the ten largest clones take 0.46%. This entry comes from a study of Tregs in tolerant kidney transplant recipients. The sequences come from CD4+ T cells from blood, collected before the transplant. The clonotype comes from a human donor who received a combined kidney and bone marrow transplant. This sequence joins TRBV10-3 and TRBJ2-7, with TRBD2 identical over 7 bases. CDR3 region: CAISEKGSGPYEQYF. The CDR3 nucleotides are TGTGCCATCAGTGAGAAAGGTAGCGGGCCCTACGAGCAGTACTTC.